Listed below are T cell receptor beta chains from one sample, sequenced in a study of early T cells in non-severe SARS-CoV-2 infection. Each CDR3 protein gets one entry after TCRdb re-called the 5' RACE reads with MiXCR. Among 65,000 to 85,000 distinct CDR3 sequences listed, 9.5% to 15% were seen once. Sequences were obtained from whole blood. The receptors were sampled from an adult who was a healthcare worker with PCR-confirmed SARS-CoV-2 infection or an uninfected control (not recorded which). CDR3s include the opening cysteine and the closing phenylalanine or tryptophan. D genes are given only for firm matches. Clone size is shown for a subset of rows, as once, few, many or a class of expanded clone.

>TRBV30|.|TRBD2|15|TRBJ2-3
CAWSAVGGNTDTQYF
TGTGCCTGGAGTGCGGTGGGAGGGAACACAGATACGCAGTATTTT
>TRBV29-1|.|.|12|TRBJ2-3
CSVARIQDTQYF
TGCAGCGTCGCCAGGATTCAAGATACGCAGTATTTT
>TRBV9|many|.|16|TRBJ1-2
CASSVLEISTDYGYTF
TGTGCCAGCAGCGTATTAGAAATCTCAACGGACTATGGCTACACCTTC
>TRBV28|.|.|19|TRBJ1-1
CASGLTDRTFITLNTEAFF
TGTGCCAGCGGCCTAACGGACCGAACCTTCATTACCTTGAACACTGAAGCTTTCTTT
>TRBV11-2|.|TRBD1|15|TRBJ2-3
CASSEGTVLTDTQYF
TGTGCCAGCAGCGAAGGGACAGTTCTCACAGATACGCAGTATTTT
>TRBV10-2|many|TRBD1|13|TRBJ1-1
CASRITGDAEAFF
TGCGCCAGCAGAATAACAGGGGACGCTGAAGCTTTCTTT
>TRBV12-3/TRBV12-4|few|.|12|TRBJ2-7
CASSLGWKEQYF
TGTGCCAGCAGTTTGGGGTGGAAGGAGCAGTACTTC
>TRBV13|.|.|17|TRBJ2-2
CASSLGLGAPNTGELFF
TGTGCCAGCAGCTTAGGCCTGGGAGCGCCAAACACCGGGGAGCTGTTTTTT
>TRBV6-6|.|.|15|TRBJ2-7
CASSPQEVPGHEQYF
TGTGCCAGCAGTCCCCAAGAGGTCCCGGGGCACGAGCAGTACTTC
>TRBV7-2|many|.|15|TRBJ1-1
CASTATVELNTEAFF
TGTGCCAGCACGGCGACAGTCGAACTGAACACTGAAGCTTTCTTT
>TRBV28|few|TRBD1|16|TRBJ2-1
CASSPRGTGVGNEQFF
TGTGCCAGCAGTCCTCGCGGGACAGGGGTTGGCAATGAGCAGTTCTTC
>TRBV6-2/TRBV6-3|many|.|14|TRBJ1-5
CASSAPRTDQPQHF
TGTGCCAGCAGTGCCCCAAGGACTGATCAGCCCCAGCATTTT
>TRBV28|few|TRBD1|14|TRBJ2-7
CASSWGQGAVEQYF
TGTGCCAGCAGTTGGGGTCAGGGGGCAGTCGAGCAGTACTTC
>TRBV12-3/TRBV12-4|.|.|14|TRBJ2-7
CASSLRGGTYEQYF
TGTGCCAGCAGTTTGAGAGGGGGGACCTACGAGCAGTACTTC
>TRBV6-2/TRBV6-3|.|TRBD2|15|TRBJ2-1
CASSLSAGGYNEQFF
TGTGCCAGCAGTTTATCAGCGGGGGGATACAATGAGCAGTTCTTC
>TRBV7-9|many|TRBD1|16|TRBJ1-1
CASSLVTQGVDTEAFF
TGTGCCAGCAGCTTAGTGACCCAGGGGGTAGACACTGAAGCTTTCTTT
>TRBV12-3/TRBV12-4|many|.|18|TRBJ2-1
CASSLITVAASRANEQFF
TGTGCCAGCAGTTTAATCACCGTCGCCGCTTCAAGGGCCAATGAGCAGTTCTTC
>TRBV29-1|.|TRBD1|12|TRBJ2-7
CSADRKIYEQYF
TGCAGCGCGGACAGGAAAATCTACGAGCAGTACTTC
>TRBV7-7|many|.|13|TRBJ2-1
CASSLGGANEQFF
TGTGCTAGCAGCCTTGGCGGGGCGAATGAGCAGTTCTTC
>TRBV4-3|few|TRBD1|18|TRBJ1-2
CASSQDLLWETGGNGYTF
TGCGCCAGCAGCCAAGATCTTTTATGGGAGACAGGGGGGAATGGCTACACCTTC
>TRBV20-1|many|.|10|TRBJ2-5
CSASLKDQYF
TGCAGTGCTAGTCTGAAGGATCAGTACTTC
>TRBV20-1|.|.|16|TRBJ2-5
CSARGAGRAVTETQYF
TGCAGTGCTAGGGGGGCGGGCAGGGCTGTTACAGAGACCCAGTACTTC
>TRBV11-2|few|.|14|TRBJ2-1
CASSPLSSYNEQFF
TGTGCCAGCAGCCCGTTGAGCTCCTACAATGAGCAGTTCTTC
>TRBV6-4|.|.|14|TRBJ2-2
CASSDSRDTGELFF
TGTGCCAGCAGTGACTCCAGGGACACCGGGGAGCTGTTTTTT
>TRBV20-1|.|.|13|TRBJ1-2
CSALVLGGYGYTF
TGCAGTGCTCTTGTCCTCGGCGGATATGGCTACACCTTC
>TRBV11-2|few|.|11|TRBJ2-1
CASSLVTRQFF
TGTGCCAGCAGCTTAGTTACTCGGCAGTTCTTC
>TRBV5-1|many|TRBD2|15|TRBJ2-2
CASSSRLADTGELFF
TGCGCCAGCAGCTCCCGACTAGCGGACACCGGGGAGCTGTTTTTT
>TRBV29-1|.|.|12|TRBJ2-2
CSVPDGPGELFF
TGCAGCGTACCGGACGGCCCCGGGGAGCTGTTTTTT
>TRBV24-1|few|.|13|TRBJ2-1
CATSDLGGNEQFF
TGTGCCACCAGTGACCTTGGGGGCAATGAGCAGTTCTTC
>TRBV20-1|few|.|16|TRBJ2-3
CSARALGGTSTDTQYF
TGCAGTGCTAGAGCCCTCGGAGGGACTAGCACAGATACGCAGTATTTT
>TRBV20-1|.|.|14|TRBJ1-5
CSARGGTSNQPQHF
TGCAGTGCTAGAGGGGGGACTTCGAATCAGCCCCAGCATTTT
>TRBV7-2|.|TRBD2|16|TRBJ2-1
CASSETSGESYNEQFF
TGTGCCAGCAGCGAGACTAGCGGAGAATCCTACAATGAGCAGTTCTTC
>TRBV29-1|.|TRBD1|11|TRBJ1-2
CSAGTARGYTF
TGCAGCGCAGGGACAGCGAGGGGCTACACCTTC
>TRBV7-9|many|TRBD2|19|TRBJ2-1
CASRYATRSGPSSYNEQFF
TGTGCCAGCAGGTATGCGACCCGTAGCGGGCCAAGCTCCTACAATGAGCAGTTCTTC
>TRBV7-9|many|TRBD2|17|TRBJ2-1
CASSFRISGGAGNEQFF
TGTGCCAGCAGCTTCCGGATTAGCGGGGGGGCCGGTAATGAGCAGTTCTTC
>TRBV10-3|.|TRBD2|18|TRBJ2-1
CAISLNSGRLFAYNEQFF
TGTGCCATCAGTTTGAATAGCGGGAGGTTATTTGCCTACAATGAGCAGTTCTTC